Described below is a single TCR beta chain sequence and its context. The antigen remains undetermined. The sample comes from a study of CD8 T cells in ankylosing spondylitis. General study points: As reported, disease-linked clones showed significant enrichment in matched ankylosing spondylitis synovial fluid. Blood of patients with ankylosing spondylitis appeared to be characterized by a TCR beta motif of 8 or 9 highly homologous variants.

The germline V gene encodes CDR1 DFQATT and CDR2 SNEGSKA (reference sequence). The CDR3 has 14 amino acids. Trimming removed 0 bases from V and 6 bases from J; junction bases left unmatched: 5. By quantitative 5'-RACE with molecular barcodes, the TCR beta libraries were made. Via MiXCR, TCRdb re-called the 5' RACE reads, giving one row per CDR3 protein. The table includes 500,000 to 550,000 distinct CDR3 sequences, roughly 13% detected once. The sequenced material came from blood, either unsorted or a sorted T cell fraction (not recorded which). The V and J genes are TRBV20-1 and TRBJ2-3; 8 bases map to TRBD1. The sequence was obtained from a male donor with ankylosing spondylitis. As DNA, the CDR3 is TGCAGTGCTAGAGAGGGGCAGGGGGCGGATACGCAGTATTTT. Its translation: CSAREGQGADTQYF.